These T cell receptor beta chains were read from a single sample in a study of control samples from healthy donors and cancer patients. Using immunoSEQ multiplex PCR, the repertoire was profiled, and TCRdb retains in-frame clones only, with some absent. Of tens of thousands of clones listed, 70% were seen once; the top ten hold roughly 15%. The source material was formalin-fixed, paraffin-embedded tissue. The receptors were gathered from a male donor with melanoma. CDR3s include the opening cysteine and the closing phenylalanine or tryptophan. Fields, in order: J gene, CDR3 length, D gene, V gene, clone size, CDR3 DNA, CDR3 protein. The D gene is left open where the match is weak. Expanded clones are given a class, and other clones once, few, many or no size at all.

TRBJ2-1 14 TRBD2 TRBV7-2 once TGTGCCAGCAGCGGACTAGCGGGAGATAATGAGCAGTTCTTC CASSGLAGDNEQFF
TRBJ2-3 15 TRBD2 TRBV28 . TGTGCCAGCAGTTTGCCAGGCGGGAGGGTCGATACGCAGTATTTT CASSLPGGRVDTQYF
TRBJ1-2 13 . TRBV19 . TGTGCCAGTAGTATAGATGCTGAGGAGGCCTACACCTTC CASSIDAEEAYTF
TRBJ1-3 16 . TRBV9 . TGTGCCAGCAGCGTGGACAGTGGGGGCACTGGAAACACCATATATTTT CASSVDSGGTGNTIYF
TRBJ1-1 14 . TRBV5-5 . TGTGCCAGCACCCTTGGGGGGCCGGTCACTGAAGCTTTCTTT CASTLGGPVTEAFF
TRBJ2-4 14 TRBD1 TRBV3-1/TRBV3-2 . TGTGCCAGCAGCCAAGAGACAGGGCAAAACATTCAGTACTTC CASSQETGQNIQYF
TRBJ2-1 14 TRBD2 TRBV10-1 . TGCGTCAGCTTAGGACTAGCGCCTTACAATGAGCAGTTCTTC CVSLGLAPYNEQFF
TRBJ2-7 12 . TRBV28 . TGTGCCAGCAGTCGGGGATTTGGGGAGCAGTACTTC CASSRGFGEQYF
TRBJ1-1 15 TRBD1 TRBV29-1 few TGCAGCGTTGAAGAAAAAGGGGGCAGAAACGAGGTAGCTTTCTTT CSVEEKGGRNEVAFF
TRBJ2-7 14 TRBD1 TRBV9 . TGTGCCAGCAGCGTCGGACAGGCCACCTACGAGCAGTACTTC CASSVGQATYEQYF
TRBJ1-2 14 TRBD1 TRBV3-1/TRBV3-2 few TGTGCCAGCAGCCCTAGACAGGGGAGCTATGGCTACACCTTC CASSPRQGSYGYTF
TRBJ1-5 14 . TRBV5-1 . TGCGCCAGCAGCTTGGGTGACGCCAAGCAGCCCCAGCATTTT CASSLGDAKQPQHF
TRBJ1-4 16 . TRBV18 many TGTGCCAGCTCAACCGGGACCCCGGGGGGTAATGAAAAACTGTTTTTT CASSTGTPGGNEKLFF
TRBJ2-2 17 TRBD2 TRBV10-3 . TGTGCCATCAGGTCCGGGACTAGCGGATCGAACACCGGGGAGCTATTTTTT CAIRSGTSGSNTGELFF
TRBJ2-1 11 . TRBV20-1 once TGCAGTGCTATTATCTACAATGAGCAGTTCTTC CSAIIYNEQFF
TRBJ2-1 14 . TRBV5-1 . TGCGCCAGCAGCTTGGCTCCGGGTCCTAATGAGCAGTTCTTC CASSLAPGPNEQFF
TRBJ2-7 13 TRBD1 TRBV27 . TGTGCCAGCAGTTTAAAAGCCCGGGACAGGGCGTACTTC CASSLKARDRAYF
TRBJ2-5 14 TRBD2 TRBV7-2 . TGTGCCAGCAGCTTAAACCGGGGGGAAGGGACCCAGTACTTC CASSLNRGEGTQYF
TRBJ2-3 11 . TRBV28 once TGTGCCAGCAGTTTCGGGACCCGTCAGTATTTT CASSFGTRQYF
TRBJ1-1 12 . TRBV7-9 . TGTGCCAGCAGTGAGGGGGACACTGAAGCTTTCTTT CASSEGDTEAFF
TRBJ2-5 15 TRBD2 TRBV14 many TGTGCCAGCAGCCGAGGACTAGCGGGAGTAGAGACCCAGTACTTC CASSRGLAGVETQYF
TRBJ2-7 13 . TRBV6-5 . TGTGCCAGCAGTTGGGCCCTCCCGTACGAGCAGTACTTC CASSWALPYEQYF
TRBJ1-4 14 TRBD1 TRBV3-1/TRBV3-2 . TGTGCCAGCAGGCCCGGGACAGGGAATGAAAAACTGTTTTTT CASRPGTGNEKLFF
TRBJ1-3 13 . TRBV12-3/TRBV12-4 . TGTGCCAGCACTTGGGACGGCGGAAACACCATATATTTT CASTWDGGNTIYF
TRBJ1-1 16 . TRBV19 medium-sized TGTGCCAGTTCCGACCCGCCAGGGGAAATGAACACTGAAGCTTTCTTT CASSDPPGEMNTEAFF
TRBJ2-3 12 TRBD2 TRBV18 . TGTGCCAGCTCGCAGGGAGGGGAGACATTGTATTTT CASSQGGETLYF
TRBJ2-1 13 TRBD2 TRBV10-1 once TGCGCCAGCAGGGCGGGAGCAACAGATGAGCAGTTCTTC CASRAGATDEQFF
TRBJ2-7 14 . TRBV7-9 . TGTGCCAGCAGCCGGGACGGCTACTCCTACGAGCAGTACTTC CASSRDGYSYEQYF
TRBJ2-7 11 . TRBV20-1 . TGCAGTGCTAGAGGGGGGAACGAGCAGTACTTC CSARGGNEQYF
TRBJ2-2 15 . TRBV24-1 few TGTGCCACCAGGAGCCAGGCGTCGAACACCGGGGAGCTGTTTTTT CATRSQASNTGELFF
TRBJ2-7 15 . TRBV10-3 . TGTGCCATCAGTGTTTCAGGGGGAGGCCTCTACGAGCAGTACTTC CAISVSGGGLYEQYF
TRBJ2-6 15 . TRBV7-8 . TGTGCCAGCAGCTATCCGGGCCCTGGGGCCAACGTCCTGACTTTC CASSYPGPGANVLTF
TRBJ2-1 14 . TRBV9 . TGTGCCAGCAGCGAGGGGATCCACTACAATGAGCAGTTCTTC CASSEGIHYNEQFF
TRBJ2-7 13 . TRBV7-3 . TGTGCCAGCAGCTTATCACCCGCGAGCGAGCAGTACTTC CASSLSPASEQYF
TRBJ2-7 14 . TRBV9 many TGTGCCAGCAGCAAAACAGGTGCCACCTACGAGCAGTACTTC CASSKTGATYEQYF
TRBJ1-1 16 . TRBV6-5 medium-sized TGTGCCAGCAGTTACGCCACAGGGTTTGAAGTCACTGAAGCTTTCTTT CASSYATGFEVTEAFF
TRBJ1-4 16 . TRBV23-1 . TGCACCAGCAGTCAATCGTGGGCTCGCGGCGGCGAAAAACTGTTTTTT CTSSQSWARGGEKLFF
TRBJ2-5 16 . TRBV5-5 medium-sized TGTGCCAGCAGCTGGGGCCCACCGACGTTTCAAGAGACCCAGTACTTC CASSWGPPTFQETQYF
TRBJ2-1 14 TRBD2 TRBV3-1/TRBV3-2 . TGTGCCAGCAGCCCTAGCGGGAGGGCCAATGAGCAGTTCTTC CASSPSGRANEQFF
TRBJ1-2 12 . TRBV19 . TGTGCCAGTAGTTTCCTTCAGAGGGGCTACACCTTC CASSFLQRGYTF
TRBJ1-1 13 . TRBV15 . TGTGCCACCAGCAGAGATAGTCTGGGTGAAGCTTTCTTT CATSRDSLGEAFF
TRBJ2-7 13 . TRBV4-2 . TGTGCCAGTTCTTCCTTTTTCTCGGGCGAGCAGTACTTC CASSSFFSGEQYF
TRBJ2-1 15 . TRBV3-1/TRBV3-2 . TGTGCCAGCAGCCCGCGTGGGGGCGCGGGGAATGAGCAGTTCTTC CASSPRGGAGNEQFF
TRBJ2-7 13 TRBD1 TRBV7-9 . TGTGCCACTAGACCGACAGGGGCCTACGAGCAGTACTTC CATRPTGAYEQYF
TRBJ2-1 14 TRBD2 TRBV7-3 . TGTGCCAGCAGCTCAGTAGCGGGAGGCGATGAGCAGTTCTTC CASSSVAGGDEQFF
TRBJ1-5 12 . TRBV30 few TGTGCCTGGAGACCCGACCGTGGTCCCCAGCATTTT CAWRPDRGPQHF